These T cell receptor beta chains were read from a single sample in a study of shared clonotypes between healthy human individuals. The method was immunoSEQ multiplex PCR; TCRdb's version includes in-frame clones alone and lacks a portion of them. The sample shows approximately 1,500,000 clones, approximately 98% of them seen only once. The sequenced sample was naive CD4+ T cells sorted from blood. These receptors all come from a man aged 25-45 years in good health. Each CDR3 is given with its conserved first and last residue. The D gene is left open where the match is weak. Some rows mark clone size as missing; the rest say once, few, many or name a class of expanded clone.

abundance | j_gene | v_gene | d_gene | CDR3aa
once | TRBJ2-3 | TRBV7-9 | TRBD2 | CASSIPSSGRSTDTQYF
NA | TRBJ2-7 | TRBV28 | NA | CASSLSPNTPTEQYF
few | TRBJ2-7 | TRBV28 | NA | CASSPGQTYEQYF
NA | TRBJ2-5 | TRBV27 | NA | CASSPRDSKTQYF
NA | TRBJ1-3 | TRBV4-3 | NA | CASSQGQGNTIYF
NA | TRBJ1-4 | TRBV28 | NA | CASSLMGVGKLFF
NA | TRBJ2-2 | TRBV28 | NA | CASSLERAAGELFF
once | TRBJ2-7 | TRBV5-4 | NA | CASSLGQRVSEQYF
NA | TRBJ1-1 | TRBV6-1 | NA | CASSEYRANTEAFF
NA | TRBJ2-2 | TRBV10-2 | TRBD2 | CASGGLAGARDGELFF
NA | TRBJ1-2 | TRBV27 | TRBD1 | CASSPVQGYGYTF
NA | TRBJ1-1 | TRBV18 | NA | CASSPRTVNTEAFF
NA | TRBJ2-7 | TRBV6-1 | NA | CASRRDSEPYEQYF
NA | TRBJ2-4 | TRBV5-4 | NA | CASSLELGVSGNIQYF
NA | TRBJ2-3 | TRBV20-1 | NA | CSASRGDTQYF
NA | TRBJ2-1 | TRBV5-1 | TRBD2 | CASSPDASGNYNEQFF
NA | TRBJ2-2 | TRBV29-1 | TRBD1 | CSVGTGPGELFF
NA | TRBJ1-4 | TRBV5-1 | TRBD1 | CASSRQGAGEKLFF
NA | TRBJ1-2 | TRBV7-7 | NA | CASSLVSPSYGYTF
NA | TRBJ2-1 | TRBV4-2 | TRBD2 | CASSHQDTPRERYNEQFF
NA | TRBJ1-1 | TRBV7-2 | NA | CASSLRQALNTEAFF
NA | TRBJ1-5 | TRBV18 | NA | CASSPLGHSNQPQHF
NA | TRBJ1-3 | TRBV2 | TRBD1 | CASSGQGSGNTIYF